This T cell receptor beta chain was found in a study of cytomegalovirus exposure and HLA in healthy donors. Overall study results and limits: The number of N-insertions in an Asian-associated ancestry cluster was reportedly below the roughly 670-donor mean in a later analysis.

V lost 2 bases, J lost 8 bases, and 3 bases stayed unmatched. Germline CDR1 reads SGDLS; CDR2 reads YYNGEE. The CDR3 has 14 amino acids. This clone was observed a handful of times. Its specificity is not known. The PCR ran on 60 Vbeta and 13 Jbeta primers. Profiling relied on immunoSEQ multiplex PCR, and the TCRdb table lists in-frame clones only, not all of them. The sample includes around 100,000 clones, around 10% of them seen just once. Sequencing used PBMCs. This chain links TRBV9 with TRBJ1-4; 10 bases line up with TRBD1. The TCR sequence derives from a middle-aged man in good health and CMV-seropositive. This chain's CDR3 is CASSVGTGEEKLFF. Written as DNA, the CDR3 is TGTGCCAGCAGCGTGGGGACAGGGGAGGAAAAACTGTTTTTT.